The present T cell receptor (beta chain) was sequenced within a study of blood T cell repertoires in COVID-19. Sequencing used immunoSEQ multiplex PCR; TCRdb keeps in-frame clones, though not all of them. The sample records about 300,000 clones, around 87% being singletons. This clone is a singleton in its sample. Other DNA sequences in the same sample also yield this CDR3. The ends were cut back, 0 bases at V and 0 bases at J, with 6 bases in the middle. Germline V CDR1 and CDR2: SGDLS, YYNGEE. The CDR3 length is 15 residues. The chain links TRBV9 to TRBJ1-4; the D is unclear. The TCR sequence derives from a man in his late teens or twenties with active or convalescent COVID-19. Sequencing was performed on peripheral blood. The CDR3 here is CASSVGGATNEKLFF. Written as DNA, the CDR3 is TGTGCCAGCAGCGTAGGCGGTGCAACTAATGAAAAACTGTTTTTT.